This T cell receptor beta chain emerged from a study of T cells in Graves' hyperthyroidism and ophthalmopathy. Any patient presenting with uncontrolled infection, other autoimmune disease, pregnancy or lactation was left out. Template material for amplifying TCR beta CDR3 regions consisted of RNA transcripts. TCR CDR3 regions were first amplified by RT-PCR with HTBI primers. TCRdb reprocessed the multiplex PCR reads with MiXCR, giving one entry per CDR3 protein. Seen here are roughly 93,000 distinct CDR3 sequences, roughly 40% observed once, and the top ten hold more than 8.5%. The sequence was obtained from a woman aged 25 to 39 with Graves' hyperthyroidism. The specimen was peripheral blood or thyroid tissue (not recorded which).

CDR3 region: CASSVRRDGELFF. The DNA of the CDR3 is TGCGCCAGCAGCGTTCGCAGGGACGGGGAGCTGTTTTTT. The V and J genes are TRBV5-1 and TRBJ2-2; D might be TRBD1 (5 bases). Trimming took off 4 bases at V and 7 bases at J, with 11 bases between the two ends. Germline CDR1 and CDR2: SGHRS and YFSETQ. The CDR3 sequence is 13 residues long.